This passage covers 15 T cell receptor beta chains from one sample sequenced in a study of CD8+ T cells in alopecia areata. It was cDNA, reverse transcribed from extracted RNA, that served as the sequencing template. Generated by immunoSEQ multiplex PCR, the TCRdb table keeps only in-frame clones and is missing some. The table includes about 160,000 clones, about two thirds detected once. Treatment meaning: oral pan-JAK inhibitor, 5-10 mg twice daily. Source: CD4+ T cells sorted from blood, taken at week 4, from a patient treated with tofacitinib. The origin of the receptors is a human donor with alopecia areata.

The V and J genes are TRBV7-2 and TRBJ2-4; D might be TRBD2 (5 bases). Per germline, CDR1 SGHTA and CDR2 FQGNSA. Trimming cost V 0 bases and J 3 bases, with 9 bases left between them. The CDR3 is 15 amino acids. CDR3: CASSLATGSKNIQYF. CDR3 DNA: TGTGCCAGCAGCTTAGCAACGGGGAGCAAAAACATTCAGTACTTC.

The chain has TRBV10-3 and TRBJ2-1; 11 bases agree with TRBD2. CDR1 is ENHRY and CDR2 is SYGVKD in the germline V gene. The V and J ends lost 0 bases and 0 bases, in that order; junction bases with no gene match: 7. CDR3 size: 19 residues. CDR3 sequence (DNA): TGTGCCATCAGTGAGTCAGAGACTAGCGGGGTTAGCTCCTACAATGAGCAGTTCTTC. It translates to CAISESETSGVSSYNEQFF.

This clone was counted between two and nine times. In nucleotides, the CDR3 is TGTGCCAGCAGTGATCGGCGGGGAAGAGATGAAAAACTGTTTTTT. Amino acids: CASSDRRGRDEKLFF. The rearrangement joins TRBV6-6 to TRBJ1-4; D is undetermined. Germline-derived CDR1 and CDR2 are MNHNY and SVGAGI (reference sequence). The length of the CDR3 is 15 residues. The ends were cut back, 5 bases at V and 6 bases at J, with 16 bases in the middle.

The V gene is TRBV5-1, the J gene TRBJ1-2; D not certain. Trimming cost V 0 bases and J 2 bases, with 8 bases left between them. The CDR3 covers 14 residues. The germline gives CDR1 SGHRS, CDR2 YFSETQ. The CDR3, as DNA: TGCGCCAGCAGCTTGGCCTTCAGGAACTATGGCTACACCTTC. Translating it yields CASSLAFRNYGYTF.

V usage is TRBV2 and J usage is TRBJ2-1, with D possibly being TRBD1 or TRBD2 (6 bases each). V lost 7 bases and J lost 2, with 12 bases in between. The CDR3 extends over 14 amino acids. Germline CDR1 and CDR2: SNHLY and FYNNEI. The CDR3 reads CASNDGGPYNEQFF. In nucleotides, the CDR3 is TGTGCCAGCAATGACGGGGGCCCCTACAATGAGCAGTTCTTC.

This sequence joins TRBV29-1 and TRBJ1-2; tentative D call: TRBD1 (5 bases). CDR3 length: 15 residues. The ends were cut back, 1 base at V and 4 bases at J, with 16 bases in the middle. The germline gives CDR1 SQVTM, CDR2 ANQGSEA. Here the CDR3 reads CSVEAPLSGPYGYTF. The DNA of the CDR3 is TGCAGCGTTGAAGCTCCCTTGTCGGGACCCTATGGCTACACCTTC.

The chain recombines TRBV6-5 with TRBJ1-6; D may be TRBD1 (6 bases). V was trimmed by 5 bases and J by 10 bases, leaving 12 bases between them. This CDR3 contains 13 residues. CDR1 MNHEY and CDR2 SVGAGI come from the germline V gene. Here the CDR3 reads CASSSDRSSPLHF. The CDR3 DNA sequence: TGTGCCAGCAGTAGCGACAGGTCGTCACCCCTCCACTTT.

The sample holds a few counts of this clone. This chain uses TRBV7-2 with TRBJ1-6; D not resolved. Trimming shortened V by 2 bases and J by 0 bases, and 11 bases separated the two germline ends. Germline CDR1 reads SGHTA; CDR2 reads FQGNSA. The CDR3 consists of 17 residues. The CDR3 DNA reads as TGTGCCAGCAGCTTATTGGGTGGCAGCTCCTATAATTCACCCCTCCACTTT. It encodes CASSLLGGSSYNSPLHF.

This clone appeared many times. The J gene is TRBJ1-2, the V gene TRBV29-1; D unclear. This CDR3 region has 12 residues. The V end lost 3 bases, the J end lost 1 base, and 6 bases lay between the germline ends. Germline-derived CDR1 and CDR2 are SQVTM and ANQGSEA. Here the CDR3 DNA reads TGCAGCGTTGAGGAGTTTAACTATGGCTACACCTTC. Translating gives CSVEEFNYGYTF.

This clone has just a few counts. The chain's CDR3 is CASSRQVQETQYF. CDR3 nucleotides: TGTGCCAGCAGCCGACAGGTACAAGAGACCCAGTACTTC. This chain links TRBV7-2 with TRBJ2-5, with a tentative D call TRBD1 (6 bases). With 5 bases removed from V and 2 bases from J, the gap between germline ends came to 9 bases. There are 13 residues in the CDR3. CDR1 and CDR2 from the germline V gene are SGHTA and FQGNSA.

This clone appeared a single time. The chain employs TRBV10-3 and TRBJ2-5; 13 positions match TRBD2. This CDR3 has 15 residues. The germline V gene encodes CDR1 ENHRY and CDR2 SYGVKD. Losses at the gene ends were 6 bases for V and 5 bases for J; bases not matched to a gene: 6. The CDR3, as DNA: TGTGCCATCAGGACTAGCGGGGGGATCGGCGAGACCCAGTACTTC. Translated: CAIRTSGGIGETQYF.

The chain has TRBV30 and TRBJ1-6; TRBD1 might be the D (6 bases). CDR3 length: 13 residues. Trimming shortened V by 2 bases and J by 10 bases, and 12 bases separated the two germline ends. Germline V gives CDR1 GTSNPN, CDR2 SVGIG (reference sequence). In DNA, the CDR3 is TGTGCCTGGAGTCCAGGGGTAAGCTCACCCCTCCACTTT. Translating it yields CAWSPGVSSPLHF.

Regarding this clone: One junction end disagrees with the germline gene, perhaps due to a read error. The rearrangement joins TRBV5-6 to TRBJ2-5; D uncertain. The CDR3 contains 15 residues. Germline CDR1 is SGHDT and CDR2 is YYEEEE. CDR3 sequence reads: CASSLVGWLQETRYF. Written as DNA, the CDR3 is TGTGCCAGCAGCTTGGTGGGCTGGCTACAAGAGACCCGGTACTTC.

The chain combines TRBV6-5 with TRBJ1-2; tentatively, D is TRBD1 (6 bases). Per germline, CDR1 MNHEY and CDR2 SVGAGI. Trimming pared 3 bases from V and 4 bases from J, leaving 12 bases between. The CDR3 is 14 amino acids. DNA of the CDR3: TGTGCCAGCAGTTATTCAGGGGACGGCTATGGCTACACCTTC. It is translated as CASSYSGDGYGYTF.

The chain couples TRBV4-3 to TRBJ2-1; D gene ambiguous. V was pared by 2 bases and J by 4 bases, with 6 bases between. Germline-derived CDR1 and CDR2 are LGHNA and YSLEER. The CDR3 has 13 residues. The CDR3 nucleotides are TGCGCCAGCAGCCAAACCCGGTACAATGAGCAGTTCTTC. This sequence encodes CASSQTRYNEQFF.